This T cell receptor (beta chain) was identified during a study of T cells expressing NK-cell markers. Study outcomes and limitations: Several donors' CD3+CD56-NKG2C+ cells were dominated by the same clonotypes.

The CDR3 has 12 residues. Germline V CDR1 and CDR2: SQVTM, ANQGSEA. TCRdb re-called the 5' RACE reads and gives one entry per CDR3 protein, without DNA. The table gives roughly 430,000 distinct CDR3 sequences; the top ten clones make up about 7.1% of it. Worth noting for this clonotype: Its specificity is unknown.

The chain couples TRBV29-1 to TRBJ2-5. Sequenced input: blood T cells: a sorted CD56 or NKG2C T cell subset, CD4+ or CD8+ T cells, or bulk PBMC T cells (not recorded which). The origin of this receptor is a woman between 18 and 75 years old in good health. CDR3 protein: CSATAGAETQYF.